In its sample, the clone carrying this T cell receptor (beta chain) was seen a few times. Its antigen is still unknown. Sequencing targeted expressed TCRB transcripts, as all isolated RNA had been reverse transcribed. This table comes from immunoSEQ multiplex PCR, and its TCRdb copy is limited to in-frame clones, with some not included. The sample lists under 450,000 clones, around 13% occurring once. These data belong to a study of beta chain features in type 1 diabetes. Overall study: Healthy donors and patients had similar age, gender and cell yields. The study, taken as a whole, reports: Relative to healthy donors, patients appeared to have naive, central memory and Treg TCRB repertoires that were more similar. Researchers cautioned that cDNA sequencing could over-represent cells with high TCR expression.

CDR3 size: 14 residues. Germline assignment: CDR1 SGDLS and CDR2 YYNGEE. The ends were cut back, 1 base at V and 9 bases at J, with 14 bases in the middle. Blood was collected once per donor into heparin, averaging approximately 0.11 L. The V gene is TRBV9, the J gene TRBJ2-4, with a tentative D call TRBD2 (6 bases). Sequenced material: naive CD4+ T cells from blood. The sequence was collected from a man aged 25-45 years in good health. Here the CDR3 DNA reads TGTGCCAGCAGCGTAAGAGGGGAGGAGACCATTCAGTACTTC. Its translation: CASSVRGEETIQYF. The full variable domain, with the rest looked up from reference TRBV9 and TRBJ2-4, is DSGVTQTPKHLITATGQRVTLRCSPRSGDLSVYWYQQSLDQGLQFLIQYYNGEERAKGNILERFSAQQFPDLHSELNLSSLELGDSALYFCASSVRGEETIQYFGAGTRLSVL.